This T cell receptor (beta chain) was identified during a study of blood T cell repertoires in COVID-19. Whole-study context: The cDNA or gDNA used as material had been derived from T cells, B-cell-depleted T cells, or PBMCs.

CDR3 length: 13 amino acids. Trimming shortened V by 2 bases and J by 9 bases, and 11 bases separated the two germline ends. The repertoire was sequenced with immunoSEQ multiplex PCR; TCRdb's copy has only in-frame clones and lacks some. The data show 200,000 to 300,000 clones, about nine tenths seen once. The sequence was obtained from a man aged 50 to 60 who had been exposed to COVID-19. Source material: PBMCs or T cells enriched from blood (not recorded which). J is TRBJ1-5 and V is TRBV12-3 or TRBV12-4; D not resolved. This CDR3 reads CASSLSFGWPQHF. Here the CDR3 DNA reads TGTGCCAGCAGTTTATCGTTCGGGTGGCCCCAGCATTTT.